These 7 T cell receptor beta chains were all obtained from the same sample, sequenced in a study of T cell responses to AZD1222 COVID-19 vaccine. Profiled with immunoSEQ multiplex PCR; TCRdb holds only in-frame clones, not every one. The sample shows over 150,000 clones, about nine tenths of them seen only once. The specimen was peripheral blood, collected on day 0 of MenACWY control vaccination. The receptors were sampled from an adult in good health.

This CDR3 reads CASSHQGSNQPQHF. The CDR3 nucleotides are TGCGCCAGCAGCCACCAAGGTAGCAATCAGCCCCAGCATTTT. This chain connects TRBV4-1 to TRBJ1-5; D unclear. This CDR3 spans 14 amino acids. Germline V gives CDR1 MGHRA, CDR2 YSYEKL. The V end was cut by 3 bases, the J end by 0 bases, with 6 bases between.

CDR3 DNA sequence: TGTGCCAGCAGCCATACTAGTGCCGGGGAGCTGTTTTTT. It is translated as CASSHTSAGELFF. The V gene is TRBV3-1 (or the pseudogene TRBV3-2), the J gene TRBJ2-2; possibly TRBD2 for D (5 bases). V lost 3 bases and J lost 6, with 8 bases in between. From germline, CDR1 is LGHDT and CDR2 YNNKEL (reference sequence). This CDR3 is built from 13 residues.

V gene TRBV5-6 combines with J gene TRBJ1-2; D not resolved. Germline loops: CDR1 SGHDT, CDR2 YYEEEE. The V gene lost 4 bases and the J gene lost 0 bases, with 13 bases spanning the gap. The CDR3 runs to 15 residues. CDR3 DNA sequence: TGTGCCAGCAGCCAATTGGCAGACACTAACTATGGCTACACCTTC. As protein: CASSQLADTNYGYTF.

The chain employs TRBV5-5 and TRBJ1-1; a possible D gene is TRBD1 (5 bases). Trimming took 4 bases from V and 7 from J, leaving 14 bases between them. The V gene's germline CDR1 is SGHKS and CDR2 YYEKEE (reference sequence). CDR3 length equals 13 residues. The CDR3: CASSTVGADEAFF. The CDR3 nucleotides read TGTGCCAGCAGCACAGTCGGGGCGGATGAAGCTTTCTTT. The full variable domain, its missing parts supplied by reference TRBV5-5 and TRBJ1-1, is DAGVTQSPTHLIKTRGQQVTLRCSPISGHKSVSWYQQVLGQGPQFIFQYYEKEERGRGNFPDRFSARQFPNYSSELNVNALLLGDSALYLCASSTVGADEAFFGQGTRLTVV.

The V gene is TRBV7-6, the J gene TRBJ1-1; D remains unclear. The V gene's germline CDR1 is SGHVS and CDR2 FNYEAQ. Between the trimmed V and J ends, which lost 1 base and 0 bases, there was a span of 3 bases. This CDR3 spans 13 amino acids. The CDR3, as DNA: TGTGCCAGCAGCTTAGATTTGAACACTGAAGCTTTCTTT. As protein: CASSLDLNTEAFF.

The rearrangement links TRBV6-5 to TRBJ1-2; 7 bases fit TRBD1. The V and J ends lost 6 bases and 0 bases, in that order; junction bases with no gene match: 1. The germline V gene encodes CDR1 MNHEY and CDR2 SVGAGI. The CDR3 totals 13 residues. For the CDR3, the DNA is TGTGCCAGCAGCGACAGGGCTAACTATGGCTACACCTTC. This encodes CASSDRANYGYTF.

In its sample, this clone was seen once. The chain employs TRBV5-1 and TRBJ1-6, with D unresolved. Trimming removed 0 bases at V and 4 bases at J, with 11 bases between. Germline CDR1 is SGHRS and CDR2 is YFSETQ. This CDR3 spans 16 amino acids. The CDR3 nucleotides read TGCGCCAGCAGCTTGGATATAATGGGATATAATTCACCCCTCCACTTT. Its protein is CASSLDIMGYNSPLHF. Together with reference TRBV5-1 and TRBJ1-6, the CDR3 gives the full variable domain: KAGVTQTPRYLIKTRGQQVTLSCSPISGHRSVSWYQQTPGQGLQFLFEYFSETQRNKGNFPGRFSGRQFSNSRSEMNVSTLELGDSALYLCASSLDIMGYNSPLHFGNGTRLTVT.